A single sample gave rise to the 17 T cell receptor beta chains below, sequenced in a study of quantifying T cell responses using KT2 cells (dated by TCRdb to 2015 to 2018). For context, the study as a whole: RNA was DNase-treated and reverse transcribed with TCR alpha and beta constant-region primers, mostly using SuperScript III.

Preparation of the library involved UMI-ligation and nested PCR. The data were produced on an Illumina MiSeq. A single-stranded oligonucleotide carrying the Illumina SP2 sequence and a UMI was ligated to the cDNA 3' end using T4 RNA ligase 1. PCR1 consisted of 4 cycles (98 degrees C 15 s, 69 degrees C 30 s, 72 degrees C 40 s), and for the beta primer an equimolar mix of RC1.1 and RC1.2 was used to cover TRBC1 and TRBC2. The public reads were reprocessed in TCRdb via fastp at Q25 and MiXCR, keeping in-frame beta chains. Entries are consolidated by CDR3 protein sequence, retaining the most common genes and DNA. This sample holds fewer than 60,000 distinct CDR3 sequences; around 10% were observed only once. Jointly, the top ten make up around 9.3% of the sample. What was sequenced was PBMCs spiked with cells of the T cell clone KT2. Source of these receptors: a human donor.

CDR3 bases: TGCAGCGTTGAAGCTACAGGGGGAGAAAAACTGTTTTTT. Translation: CSVEATGGEKLFF. The chain joins TRBV29-1 to TRBJ1-4; 8 positions agree with TRBD1. This CDR3 has 13 amino acids. Trimming took 1 base from V and 8 from J; bases not matched to a gene: 3. Germline CDR1 SQVTM, CDR2 ANQGSEA.

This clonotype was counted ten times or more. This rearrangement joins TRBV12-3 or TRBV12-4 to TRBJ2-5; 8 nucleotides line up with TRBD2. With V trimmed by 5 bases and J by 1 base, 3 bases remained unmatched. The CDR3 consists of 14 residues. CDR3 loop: CASSKAGVQETQYF. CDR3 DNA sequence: TGTGCCAGCAGTAAAGCGGGAGTCCAAGAGACCCAGTACTTC.

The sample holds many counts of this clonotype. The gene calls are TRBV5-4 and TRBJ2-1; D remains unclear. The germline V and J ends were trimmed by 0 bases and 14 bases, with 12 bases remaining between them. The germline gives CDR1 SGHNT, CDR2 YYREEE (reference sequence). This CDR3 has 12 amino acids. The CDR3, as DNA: TGTGCCAGCAGCTTGGATGCCTCTGGGAAGTTCTTC. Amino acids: CASSLDASGKFF.

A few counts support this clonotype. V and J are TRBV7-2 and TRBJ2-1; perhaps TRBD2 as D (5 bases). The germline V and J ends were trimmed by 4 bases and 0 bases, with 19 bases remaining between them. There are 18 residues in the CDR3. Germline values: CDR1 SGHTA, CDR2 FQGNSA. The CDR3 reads CASSSRKQTTSSYNEQFF. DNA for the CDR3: TGTGCCAGCAGCTCGAGGAAACAGACTACCAGCTCCTACAATGAGCAGTTCTTC.

CDR3 DNA: TGTGCCAGCAGTTTAACCACTGAAGCTTTCTTT. Protein: CASSLTTEAFF. V gene TRBV12-3 or TRBV12-4 combines with J gene TRBJ1-1, with D unresolved. With 2 bases removed from V and 4 bases from J, the gap between germline ends came to 2 bases. The CDR3 covers 11 residues.

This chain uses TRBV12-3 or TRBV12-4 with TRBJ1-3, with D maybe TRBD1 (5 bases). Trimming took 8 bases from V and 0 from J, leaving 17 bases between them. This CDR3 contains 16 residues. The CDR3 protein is CASGDSLLPSGNTIYF. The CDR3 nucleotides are TGTGCCAGCGGCGACAGCCTCCTCCCCTCTGGAAACACCATATATTTT.

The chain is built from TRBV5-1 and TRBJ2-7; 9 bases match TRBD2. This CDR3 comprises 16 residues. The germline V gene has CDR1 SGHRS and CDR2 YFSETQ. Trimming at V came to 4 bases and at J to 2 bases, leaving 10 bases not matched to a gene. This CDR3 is CASSPAPGTSTYEQYF. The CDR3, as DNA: TGCGCCAGCAGCCCTGCCCCCGGGACTAGCACCTACGAGCAGTACTTC.

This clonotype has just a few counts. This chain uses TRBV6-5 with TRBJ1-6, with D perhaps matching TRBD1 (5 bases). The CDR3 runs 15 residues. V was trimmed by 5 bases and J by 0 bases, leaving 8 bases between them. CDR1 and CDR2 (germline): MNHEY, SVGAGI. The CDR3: CASSRDGSYNSPLHF. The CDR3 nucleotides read TGTGCCAGCAGTCGGGACGGCTCCTATAATTCACCCCTCCACTTT.

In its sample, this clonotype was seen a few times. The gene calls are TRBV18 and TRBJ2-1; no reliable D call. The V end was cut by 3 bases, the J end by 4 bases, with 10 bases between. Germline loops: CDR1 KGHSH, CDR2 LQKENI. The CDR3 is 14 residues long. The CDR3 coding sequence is TGTGCCAGCTCACCTGGAACAGCTTACAATGAGCAGTTCTTC. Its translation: CASSPGTAYNEQFF. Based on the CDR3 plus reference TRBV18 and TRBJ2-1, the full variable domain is NAGVMQNPRHLVRRRGQEARLRCSPMKGHSHVYWYRQLPEEGLKFMVYLQKENIIDESGMPKERFSAEFPKEGPSILRIQQVVRGDSAAYFCASSPGTAYNEQFFGPGTRLTVL.

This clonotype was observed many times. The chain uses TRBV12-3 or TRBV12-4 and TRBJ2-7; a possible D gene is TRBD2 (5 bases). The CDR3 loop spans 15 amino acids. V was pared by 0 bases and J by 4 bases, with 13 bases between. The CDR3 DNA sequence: TGTGCCAGCAGTTTAGCGGTCAAAAGAGGGTACGAGCAGTACTTC. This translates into CASSLAVKRGYEQYF.

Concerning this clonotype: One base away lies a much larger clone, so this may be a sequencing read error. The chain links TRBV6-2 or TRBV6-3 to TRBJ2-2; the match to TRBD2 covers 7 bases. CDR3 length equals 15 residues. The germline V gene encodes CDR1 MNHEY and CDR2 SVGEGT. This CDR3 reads CASSRGVDNTGGLFF. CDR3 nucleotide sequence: TGTGCCAGCAGTCGGGGGGTCGACAACACCGGGGGGCTGTTTTTT.

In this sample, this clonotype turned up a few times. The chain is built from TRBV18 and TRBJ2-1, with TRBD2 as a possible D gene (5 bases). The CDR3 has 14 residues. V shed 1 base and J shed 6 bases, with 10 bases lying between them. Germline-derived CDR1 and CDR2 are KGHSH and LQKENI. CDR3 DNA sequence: TGTGCCAGCTCACCACAAGCGGAGAGCAATGAGCAGTTCTTC. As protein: CASSPQAESNEQFF.

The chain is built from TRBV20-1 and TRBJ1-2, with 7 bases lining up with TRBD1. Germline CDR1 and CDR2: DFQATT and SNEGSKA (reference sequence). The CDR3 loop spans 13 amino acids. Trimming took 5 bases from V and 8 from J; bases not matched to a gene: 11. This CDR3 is CSAGGTVSKGYTF. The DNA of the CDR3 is TGCAGTGCTGGGGGGACAGTATCCAAGGGCTACACCTTC.

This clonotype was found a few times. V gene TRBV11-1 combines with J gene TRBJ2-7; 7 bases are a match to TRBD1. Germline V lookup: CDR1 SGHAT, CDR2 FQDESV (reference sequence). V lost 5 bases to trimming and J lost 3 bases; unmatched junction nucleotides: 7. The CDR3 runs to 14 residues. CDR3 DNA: TGTGCCAGCAGCCAAACAGGGGACGGCTACGAGCAGTACTTC. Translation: CASSQTGDGYEQYF.

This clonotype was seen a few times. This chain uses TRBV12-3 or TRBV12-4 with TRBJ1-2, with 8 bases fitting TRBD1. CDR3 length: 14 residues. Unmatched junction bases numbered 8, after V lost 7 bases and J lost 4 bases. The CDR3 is CASTLGTGAYGYTF. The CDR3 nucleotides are TGTGCCAGCACCCTCGGGACAGGCGCCTATGGCTACACCTTC.

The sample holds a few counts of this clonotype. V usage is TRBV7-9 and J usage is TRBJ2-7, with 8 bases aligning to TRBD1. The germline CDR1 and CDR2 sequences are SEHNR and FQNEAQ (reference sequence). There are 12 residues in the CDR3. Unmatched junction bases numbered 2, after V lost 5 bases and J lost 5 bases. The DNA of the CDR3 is TGTGCCAGCAGCGAGACAGGGGACGAGCAGTACTTC. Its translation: CASSETGDEQYF.

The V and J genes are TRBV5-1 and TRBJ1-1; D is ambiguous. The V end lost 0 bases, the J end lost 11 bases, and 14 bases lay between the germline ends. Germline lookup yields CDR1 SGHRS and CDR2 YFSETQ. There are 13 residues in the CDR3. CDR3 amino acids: CASSLEAEQSAFF. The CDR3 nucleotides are TGCGCCAGCAGCTTGGAAGCTGAACAAAGCGCTTTCTTT.